Detailed here is one T cell receptor beta chain. The data were produced by immunoSEQ multiplex PCR, yet TCRdb's version contains in-frame clones alone and is incomplete. The sample comprises some 120,000 clones, roughly four fifths of which are singletons, and around 10% rests with the top ten. The data were obtained in a study of blood T cell repertoires in COVID-19. CDR1 and CDR2 from the germline V gene are SGHRS and YFSETQ. The CDR3 is 14 amino acids. Trimming removed 5 bases from V and 3 bases from J; junction bases left unmatched: 7. Sequenced sample: peripheral blood. V usage is TRBV5-1 and J usage is TRBJ1-2; 7 nucleotides align to TRBD1. The TCR originated in a human donor in a cohort sampled during active COVID-19. The CDR3 region is CASRTGTEHYGYTF. CDR3 nucleotides: TGCGCCAGCAGAACCGGGACAGAACACTATGGCTACACCTTC.